Below, 18 T cell receptor beta chains from the same sample are listed, as sequenced in a study of blood T cell repertoires in COVID-19 (dated by TCRdb to 2020 to 2022). Libraries came from the immunoSEQ multiplex PCR assay. The table comes from immuneACCESS by way of TCRdb, which keeps in-frame sequences with V and J called. Part of the clones is missing from these tables; in studies checked, under half for an unresolved V gene and the rest for unknown reasons. The sample data list just under 90,000 clones, and about 88% of these were observed just once. The biggest ten clones account for about 2.7% of the sample. The specimen sequenced was peripheral blood. The receptors originated from a woman of 80 years or more with acute or convalescent COVID-19.

On this clone: Other DNA sequences in the same sample also yield this CDR3. The chain uses TRBV6-5 and TRBJ2-2; maybe TRBD2 (6 bases). CDR1 and CDR2 from the germline V gene are MNHEY and SVGAGI. The V end lost 2 bases, the J end lost 4 bases, and 11 bases lay between the germline ends. The CDR3 contains 15 residues. The CDR3 region is CASSYGRAGTGELFF. The CDR3 bases are TGTGCCAGCAGTTACGGCCGAGCGGGCACCGGGGAGCTGTTTTTT.

V is TRBV18 and J is TRBJ1-2; no firm D call. V gave up 1 base and J gave up 8 bases, with 11 bases separating them. The CDR3 is 13 residues long. In germline, CDR1 is KGHSH, CDR2 LQKENI. DNA for the CDR3: TGTGCCAGCTCACCACTCGAGGGTGAAGGCTACACCTTC. Translation gives CASSPLEGEGYTF. The whole variable domain, remainder taken from reference TRBV18 and TRBJ1-2, is NAGVMQNPRHLVRRRGQEARLRCSPMKGHSHVYWYRQLPEEGLKFMVYLQKENIIDESGMPKERFSAEFPKEGPSILRIQQVVRGDSAAYFCASSPLEGEGYTFGSGTRLTVV.

This chain links TRBV27 with TRBJ1-1; 9 bases agree with TRBD1. Germline V gene data show CDR1 as MNHEY and CDR2 as SMNVEV (reference sequence). CDR3 length equals 16 residues. V trimming: 3 bases; J trimming: 1 base; junction bases outside the gene matches: 6. The CDR3 nucleotides read TGTGCCAGCAGTTTCAGACAGGGGGTAGCGAACACTGAAGCTTTCTTT. Its protein product is CASSFRQGVANTEAFF.

This clone was observed a handful of times. The chain joins TRBV3-1 (or the pseudogene TRBV3-2) to TRBJ1-2; tentatively, D is TRBD1 (5 bases). CDR3 length: 13 residues. V was shortened by 4 bases and J by 3 bases, with 9 bases between the two germline ends. From germline, CDR1 is LGHDT and CDR2 YNNKEL (reference sequence). In DNA form, the CDR3 reads TGTGCCAGCAGCCCCCGGGACTACTATGGCTACACCTTC. It codes for CASSPRDYYGYTF.

The chain is built from TRBV10-3 and TRBJ2-3, with 9 positions matching TRBD1. The germline gives CDR1 ENHRY, CDR2 SYGVKD. CDR3 length: 15 residues. With V trimmed by 5 bases and J by 3 bases, 6 bases remained unmatched. For the CDR3, the DNA is TGTGCCATCAGTCAACAGGGGGCTGCAACAGATACGCAGTATTTT. Its protein is CAISQQGAATDTQYF.

This sequence joins TRBV3-1 (or the pseudogene TRBV3-2) and TRBJ1-1, with D possibly being TRBD1 (6 bases). V was pared by 4 bases and J by 1 base, with 10 bases between. The CDR3 runs 14 residues. Looked up from germline, CDR1 is LGHDT and CDR2 is YNNKEL (reference sequence). The DNA for the CDR3 is TGTGCCAGCAGCCTCGGGACACAGAACACTGAAGCTTTCTTT. Its translation is CASSLGTQNTEAFF.

The chain couples TRBV5-8 to TRBJ1-1; maybe TRBD1 (6 bases). Germline CDR1 SGHTS, CDR2 YDEGEE. V was shortened by 4 bases and J by 2 bases, with 24 bases between the two germline ends. The CDR3 extends over 18 amino acids. DNA for the CDR3: TGTGCCAGCAGCCCCCTGGGGGGGGCCAGGGATGATAACACTGAAGCTTTCTTT. It is translated as CASSPLGGARDDNTEAFF.

The V call is TRBV7-8, the J call TRBJ1-2; D unresolved. CDR1 and CDR2 (germline): SGHVS, FQNEAQ. Trimming left V 4 bases short and J 5 bases short, with 17 bases between. The CDR3 contains 15 residues. The chain's CDR3 is CASSSLALNTYGYTF. For the CDR3, the DNA is TGTGCCAGCAGCTCCTTAGCTCTGAACACTTATGGCTACACCTTC.

The rearrangement uses TRBV7-2 and TRBJ2-1; D call uncertain. The CDR3 is made up of 15 amino acids. The ends were cut back, 1 base at V and 0 bases at J, with 7 bases in the middle. Germline CDR1 reads SGHTA; CDR2 reads FQGNSA. As DNA, the CDR3 is TGTGCCAGCAGCTTAGAAGTGAGCTCCTACAATGAGCAGTTCTTC. It translates to CASSLEVSSYNEQFF.

This clone was recorded only once. The CDR3 region has the DNA TGTGCCAGCTCACCAGGGAGGAGCTCCTACGAGCAGTACTTC. Translating it yields CASSPGRSSYEQYF. The chain employs TRBV18 and TRBJ2-7; D is perhaps TRBD2 (6 bases). Germline CDR1 KGHSH, CDR2 LQKENI. The CDR3 sequence is 14 residues long. V was clipped by 2 bases and J by 0 bases, with 8 bases between them.

V and J are TRBV28 and TRBJ2-1; D is uncertain. V lost 3 bases and J 4 bases, leaving 19 bases between the germline ends. This CDR3 is 17 amino acids long. Germline CDR1 MDHEN, CDR2 SYDVKM. The CDR3 DNA reads TGTGCCAGCAGTTTGACCCGCGGTAGCCTTCTTTACAATGAGCAGTTCTTC. Protein product: CASSLTRGSLLYNEQFF.

This rearrangement joins TRBV2 to TRBJ1-2; TRBD1 might be the D (6 bases). The CDR3 has 13 amino acids. The germline V gene has CDR1 SNHLY and CDR2 FYNNEI. Trimming pared 8 bases from V and 2 bases from J, leaving 12 bases between. This CDR3 is CASYFGGNYGYTF. The DNA for the CDR3 is TGTGCCAGCTATTTTGGGGGCAACTATGGCTACACCTTC.

The chain couples TRBV2 to TRBJ2-1, with 8 bases that match TRBD2. Germline CDR1 reads SNHLY; CDR2 reads FYNNEI. This CDR3 has 16 amino acids. V lost 5 bases to trimming and J lost 4 bases; unmatched junction nucleotides: 10. The DNA for the CDR3 is TGTGCCAGCAGTTCCCACCTAGCGGGCAGTTACAATGAGCAGTTCTTC. It codes for CASSSHLAGSYNEQFF.

This chain connects TRBV29-1 to TRBJ2-1; D unclear. V lost 1 base to trimming and J lost 0 bases, with 7 bases between them. Germline V gene sequence: CDR1 SQVTM, CDR2 ANQGSEA. The CDR3 runs 14 residues. CDR3 in DNA: TGCAGCGTTGAAGGACTGTACTCCTACAATGAGCAGTTCTTC. Its protein is CSVEGLYSYNEQFF.

The sample holds one count of this clone. The genes are TRBV7-9 and TRBJ2-5; 7 nucleotides match TRBD2. There are 14 residues in the CDR3. Germline loops: CDR1 SEHNR, CDR2 FQNEAQ (reference sequence). V lost 4 bases to trimming and J lost 2 bases; unmatched junction nucleotides: 4. As DNA, the CDR3 is TGTGCCAGCAGCTCGGGACTACTGCAAGAGACCCAGTACTTC. It yields the protein CASSSGLLQETQYF.

V usage is TRBV5-5 and J usage is TRBJ1-1, with D possibly matching TRBD1 (6 bases). Trimming removed 3 bases from V and 6 bases from J, with 15 bases in between. Germline V gene lookup returns CDR1 SGHKS and CDR2 YYEKEE (reference sequence). The CDR3 sequence is 14 residues long. The CDR3 region is CASSSGQIFAEAFF. The CDR3 nucleotides are TGTGCCAGCAGCTCAGGACAGATATTCGCTGAAGCTTTCTTT. The full variable domain, with the rest looked up from reference TRBV5-5 and TRBJ1-1, is DAGVTQSPTHLIKTRGQQVTLRCSPISGHKSVSWYQQVLGQGPQFIFQYYEKEERGRGNFPDRFSARQFPNYSSELNVNALLLGDSALYLCASSSGQIFAEAFFGQGTRLTVV.

The chain links TRBV18 to TRBJ2-2; TRBD2 aligns across 9 bases. The germline CDR1 and CDR2 sequences are KGHSH and LQKENI. This CDR3 is built from 15 residues. V lost 5 bases, J lost 4 bases, and 5 bases stayed unmatched. CDR3 nucleotides: TGTGCCAGCTCAGCCGCGGGAGGGCCCACCGGGGAGCTGTTTTTT. Amino acids: CASSAAGGPTGELFF.

On this clone itself: The sample contains more than one DNA sequence encoding this CDR3. This rearrangement joins TRBV19 to TRBJ2-3; D might be TRBD1 (5 bases). In germline, CDR1 is LNHDA, CDR2 SQIVND (reference sequence). The V and J ends lost 6 bases and 2 bases respectively, with 9 bases between them. This CDR3 spans 13 amino acids. CDR3 coding DNA: TGTGCCAGTAGCAGGGAATTCACAGATACGCAGTATTTT. Translating it yields CASSREFTDTQYF. Supplemented by reference TRBV19 and TRBJ2-3, the full variable domain reads DGGITQSPKYLFRKEGQNVTLSCEQNLNHDAMYWYRQDPGQGLRLIYYSQIVNDFQKGDIAEGYSVSREKKESFPLTVTSAQKNPTAFYLCASSREFTDTQYFGPGTRLTVL.